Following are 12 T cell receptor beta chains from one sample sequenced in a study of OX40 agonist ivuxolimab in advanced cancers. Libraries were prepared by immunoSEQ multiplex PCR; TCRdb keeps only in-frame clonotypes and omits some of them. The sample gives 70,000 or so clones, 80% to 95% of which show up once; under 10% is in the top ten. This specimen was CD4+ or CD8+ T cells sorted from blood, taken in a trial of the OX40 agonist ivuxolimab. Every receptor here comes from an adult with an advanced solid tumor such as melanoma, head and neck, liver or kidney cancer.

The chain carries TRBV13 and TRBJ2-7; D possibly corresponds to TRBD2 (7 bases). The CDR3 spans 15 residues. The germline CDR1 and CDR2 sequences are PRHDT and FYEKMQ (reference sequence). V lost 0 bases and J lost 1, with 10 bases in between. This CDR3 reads CASSLGGGTSYEQYF. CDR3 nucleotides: TGTGCCAGCAGCTTAGGCGGGGGGACATCCTACGAGCAGTACTTC. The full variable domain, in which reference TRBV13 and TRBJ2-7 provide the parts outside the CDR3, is AAGVIQSPRHLIKEKRETATLKCYPIPRHDTVYWYQQGPGQDPQFLISFYEKMQSDKGSIPDRFSAQQFSDYHSELNMSSLELGDSALYFCASSLGGGTSYEQYFGPGTRLTVT.

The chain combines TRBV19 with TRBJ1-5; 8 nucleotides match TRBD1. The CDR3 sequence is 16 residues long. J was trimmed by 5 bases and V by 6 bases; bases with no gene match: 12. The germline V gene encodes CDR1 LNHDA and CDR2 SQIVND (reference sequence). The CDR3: CASSGPGTGGDQPQHF. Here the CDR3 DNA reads TGTGCCAGTAGCGGACCTGGGACAGGCGGGGATCAGCCCCAGCATTTT. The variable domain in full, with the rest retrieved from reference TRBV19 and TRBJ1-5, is DGGITQSPKYLFRKEGQNVTLSCEQNLNHDAMYWYRQDPGQGLRLIYYSQIVNDFQKGDIAEGYSVSREKKESFPLTVTSAQKNPTAFYLCASSGPGTGGDQPQHFGDGTRLSIL.

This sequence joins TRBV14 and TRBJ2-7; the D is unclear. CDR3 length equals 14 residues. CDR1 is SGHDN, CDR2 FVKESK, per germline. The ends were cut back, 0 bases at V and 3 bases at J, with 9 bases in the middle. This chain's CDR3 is CASSQDSYRYEQYF. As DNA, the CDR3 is TGTGCCAGCAGCCAAGATAGTTACCGCTACGAGCAGTACTTC.

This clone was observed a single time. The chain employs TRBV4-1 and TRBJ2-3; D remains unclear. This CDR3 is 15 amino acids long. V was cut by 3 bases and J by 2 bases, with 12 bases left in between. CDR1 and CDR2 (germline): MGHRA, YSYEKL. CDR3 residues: CASSHISVATDTQYF. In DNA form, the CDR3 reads TGCGCCAGCAGCCATATTTCGGTCGCCACAGATACGCAGTATTTT.

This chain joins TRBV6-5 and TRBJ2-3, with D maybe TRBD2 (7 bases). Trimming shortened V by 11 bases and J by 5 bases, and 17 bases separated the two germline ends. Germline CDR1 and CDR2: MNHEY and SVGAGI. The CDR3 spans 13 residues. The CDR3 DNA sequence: TGTGCCCCCGGCGGGGGCCGTGAAGATACGCAGTATTTT. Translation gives CAPGGGREDTQYF.

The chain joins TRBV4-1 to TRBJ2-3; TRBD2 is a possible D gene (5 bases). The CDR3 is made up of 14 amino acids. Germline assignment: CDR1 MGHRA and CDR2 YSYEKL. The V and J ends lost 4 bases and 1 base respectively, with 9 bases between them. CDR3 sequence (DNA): TGCGCCAGCAGCCCCACGAGGGGCACAGATACGCAGTATTTT. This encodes CASSPTRGTDTQYF.

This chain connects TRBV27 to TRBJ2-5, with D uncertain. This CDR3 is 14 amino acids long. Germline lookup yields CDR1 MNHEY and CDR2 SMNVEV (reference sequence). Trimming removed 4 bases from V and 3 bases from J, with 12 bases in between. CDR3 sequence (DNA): TGTGCCAGCAGTTCGCTCCTAACGAAAGAGACCCAGTACTTC. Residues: CASSSLLTKETQYF.

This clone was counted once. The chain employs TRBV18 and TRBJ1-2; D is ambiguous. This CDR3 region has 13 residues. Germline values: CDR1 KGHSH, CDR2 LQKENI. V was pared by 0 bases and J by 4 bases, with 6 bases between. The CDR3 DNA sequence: TGTGCCAGCTCACCACCAGCACTCTATGGCTACACCTTC. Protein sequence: CASSPPALYGYTF.

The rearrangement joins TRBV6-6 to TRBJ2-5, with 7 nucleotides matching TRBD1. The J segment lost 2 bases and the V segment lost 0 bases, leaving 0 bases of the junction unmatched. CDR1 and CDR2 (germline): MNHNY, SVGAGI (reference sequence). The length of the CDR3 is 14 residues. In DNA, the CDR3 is TGTGCCAGCAGTTACTCGGGACAGCAAGAGACCCAGTACTTC. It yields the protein CASSYSGQQETQYF.

The CDR3 reads CASSVEADLYEQYF. The CDR3 DNA reads TGTGCCAGCAGCGTAGAGGCGGATCTATACGAGCAGTACTTC. The V and J genes are TRBV9 and TRBJ2-7; D is undetermined. In germline, CDR1 is SGDLS, CDR2 YYNGEE. The V end lost 0 bases, the J end lost 4 bases, and 11 bases lay between the germline ends. The CDR3 extends over 14 amino acids.

The chain's CDR3 is CASSFASFEQYF. As DNA, the CDR3 is TGTGCCAGCAGCTTTGCAAGTTTCGAGCAGTACTTC. This chain joins TRBV7-9 and TRBJ2-7; D unclear. Per germline, CDR1 SEHNR and CDR2 FQNEAQ (reference sequence). The CDR3 has 12 amino acids. Trimming removed 3 bases at V and 6 bases at J, with 9 bases between. Combining the CDR3 with reference TRBV7-9 and TRBJ2-7 gives the whole variable domain DTGVSQNPRHKITKRGQNVTFRCDPISEHNRLYWYRQTLGQGPEFLTYFQNEAQLEKSRLLSDRFSAERPKGSFSTLEIQRTEQGDSAMYLCASSFASFEQYFGPGTRLTVT.

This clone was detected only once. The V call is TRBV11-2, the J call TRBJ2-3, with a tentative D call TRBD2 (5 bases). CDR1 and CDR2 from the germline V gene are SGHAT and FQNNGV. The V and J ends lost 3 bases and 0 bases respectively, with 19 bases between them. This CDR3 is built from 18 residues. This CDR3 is CASSFSALSGYSTDTQYF. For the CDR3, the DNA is TGTGCCAGCAGCTTTAGCGCTCTTTCGGGGTACAGCACAGATACGCAGTATTTT. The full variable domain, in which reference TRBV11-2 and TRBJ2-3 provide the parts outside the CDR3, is EAGVAQSPRYKIIEKRQSVAFWCNPISGHATLYWYQQILGQGPKLLIQFQNNGVVDDSQLPKDRFSAERLKGVDSTLKIQPAKLEDSAVYLCASSFSALSGYSTDTQYFGPGTRLTVL.